The TCR beta chain under discussion was sequenced for a study of Graves' ophthalmopathy and Graves' hyperthyroidism. General study results and limits: From stable hyperthyroidism, ophthalmopathy was separated by a 13-signature model with roughly 89% sensitivity and over 70% specificity.

In the case of this clonotype: Its specificity is not known.

V gave up 10 bases and J gave up 3 bases, with 16 bases separating them. The CDR3 extends over 13 amino acids. Germline-derived CDR1 and CDR2 are ENHRY and SYGVKD. CDR3 regions of TCR beta were amplified from RNA transcripts. HTBI-primed RT-PCR formed the first round, and a multiplex PCR formed the second. TCRdb reprocessed the multiplex PCR reads via MiXCR and lists one record per CDR3 protein. The data contain 740,000 or so distinct CDR3 sequences, roughly 40% of them seen just once; the ten biggest clones take up 44%. The sequencing input was peripheral blood. The clonotype comes from an adult man with Graves' ophthalmopathy. This rearrangement joins TRBV10-3 to TRBJ2-7; D possibly corresponds to TRBD2 (6 bases). This chain's CDR3 is CASRPGRRYEQYF. CDR3 sequence (DNA): TGTGCCAGCAGACCCGGGAGACGCTACGAGCAGTACTTC.